Reported below is one T cell receptor (beta chain). Its antigen remains undetermined. The record has no base qualities; no much larger clone is one base away. RNA was extracted using the RNeasy kit, and roughly 0.5 to 1 ug of the RNA was reverse transcribed with random hexamers. The immunoSEQ multiplex PCR assay, covering 54 Vbeta and 13 Jbeta segments, was used to amplify TCR beta CDR3 regions. Bias from PCR amplification was corrected by using a synthetic template baseline for primer optimization and for computational correction. The study's processing was this. Reads were annotated to V, D and J genes according to IMGT and were analyzed with immunoSEQ Analyzer, with only productive sequences retained. Clonality was computed as one minus Shannon entropy normalized by log2 of the number of productive unique sequences. Public and private clones were assessed among the 100 most prevalent clones of each patient and control. Clones were defined as Susac-specific if absent from the healthy and MS cohorts, from 1052 published viral clones and from other ImmuneACCESS disease sequences. In-frame beta chains were kept once TCRdb had trimmed the public reads at Q25 with fastp and called clones with MiXCR. CDR3 protein duplicates are merged, each entry listing the most common genes and DNA. What appears here as the V and J calls and clone size reflects TCRdb's work, not the paper's. The sample profile shows roughly 140,000 distinct CDR3 sequences; more than 90% of them were found once. The top ten hold 0.084% of the sample.

CDR1 and CDR2, per the germline V gene, are MGHRA and YSYEKL. At the junction V is shortened by 4 bases and J by 6 bases, with 19 bases in between. From its cysteine to its phenylalanine, the CDR3 spans 16 amino acids. Solely the CDR3 DNA is kept, with 48 bases framed from the first base. Peripheral blood CD8+ and CD4+ T cells from healthy donors, Susac syndrome patients and multiple sclerosis patients were profiled using high-throughput TCR beta sequencing. Susac syndrome patients met recently defined diagnostic criteria for definite or probable disease. Bulk CD8+ and CD4+ T cells were purified by magnetic negative isolation, while CD8+ TEMRA cells were enriched using FACS. Blood was drawn into EDTA tubes, processed within 24 hours, and PBMCs were isolated by density gradient centrifugation. PBMCs intended for TCR sequencing were cryopreserved in liquid nitrogen and were subsequently thawed in a 37 degrees C water bath. The sorted or isolated CD4+, CD8+ and CD8+ TEMRA cells had a purity of 90% or higher.

This specimen belongs to a study of CD8 T cells in Susac syndrome (dated by TCRdb to between 2019 and 2020). Describing the broader study: Among the sequenced Susac syndrome patients, over five had clinically active disease and roughly eight were in clinical remission. Susac syndrome patients were therapy-naive, on corticosteroids (some also receiving IVIg), or on IVIg alone at blood withdrawal. Repertoire sequencing was used to test whether CD8+ T cell activation and differentiation in Susac syndrome was antigen driven.

Broader findings and caveats from the paper: The CD4+ T cell repertoire of patients with Susac syndrome showed no detectable clonal expansion. The TCR sequencing and HLA analysis was acknowledged to have included a relatively small number of individuals.

This receptor was identified in a human donor with Susac syndrome. This receptor chain uses TRBV4-1 and TRBJ2-4; perhaps TRBD2 is the D gene, with 5 bases matching. The sequenced sample was CD4+ T cells from PBMCs. The DNA is TGCGCCAGCAGCCCCCATGATAGGAGTCGGGGAAACATTCAGTACTTC. Its amino acids are CASSPHDRSRGNIQYF.